One and the same sample provided the 20 T cell receptor beta chains below, sequenced in a study of blood T cells in healthy people across ages. Using a J-beta primer mix together with a sample-barcoded 5' primer, a second PCR was run for about 6 to 12 cycles. MiXCR, applied by TCRdb to the 5' RACE reads, yields one record per CDR3 protein. The sample lists about 1.5 million distinct CDR3 sequences; 42% were seen once. The sequenced sample consisted of blood. The source is a woman aged 18-30 years in good health.

This clonotype was picked up a small number of times. The chain links TRBV29-1 to TRBJ2-3, with D tentatively TRBD2 (5 bases). This CDR3 is 13 amino acids long. V was shortened by 3 bases and J by 4 bases, with 11 bases between the two germline ends. Germline V gene data show CDR1 as SQVTM and CDR2 as ANQGSEA. CDR3 in DNA: TGCAGCGTTGACCTCTCCGGGGCAGATACGCAGTATTTT. This translates into CSVDLSGADTQYF.

The V and J genes are TRBV3-1 and TRBJ2-5, with 12 bases lining up with TRBD2. From germline, CDR1 is LGHDT and CDR2 YNNKEL (reference sequence). J was trimmed by 13 bases and V by 1 base; bases with no gene match: 10. The CDR3 consists of 15 residues. The CDR3 DNA follows: TGTGCCAGCAGCCAAGGAAGGACTAGCGGGGTCCCACTGTACTTC. Translated: CASSQGRTSGVPLYF.

This clonotype was observed a few times. The chain employs TRBV20-1 and TRBJ2-1, with 9 bases lining up with TRBD2. Per the germline V gene, CDR1 is DFQATT and CDR2 is SNEGSKA (reference sequence). This CDR3 has 16 amino acids. V lost 3 bases to trimming and J lost 5 bases; unmatched junction nucleotides: 11. For the CDR3, the DNA is TGCAGTGCTAGTCTGGCGGGGGGGACGAAAGACAATGAGCAGTTCTTC. Its translation: CSASLAGGTKDNEQFF.

The V gene is TRBV12-5, the J gene TRBJ2-1; 11 bases are a match to TRBD2. The ends lost 4 bases at V and 6 bases at J; junction bases unmatched: 11. This CDR3 spans 17 amino acids. CDR1 is LGHNT and CDR2 is FRNRAP in the germline V gene. CDR3 DNA: TGTGCTAGTGGTTCGGTACTAGCGGGGGCGAACACCAATGAGCAGTTCTTC. Translated: CASGSVLAGANTNEQFF.

A few counts support this clonotype. The V and J genes are TRBV7-2 and TRBJ2-2; perhaps TRBD2 as D (6 bases). The CDR3 consists of 15 residues. The V end lost 2 bases, the J end lost 2 bases, and 9 bases lay between the germline ends. Germline V gene sequence: CDR1 SGHTA, CDR2 FQGNSA. The CDR3 protein is CASSLMRGNTGELFF. CDR3 DNA: TGTGCCAGCAGCTTAATGCGGGGAAACACCGGGGAGCTGTTTTTT.

The chain links TRBV6-5 to TRBJ2-6, with 8 positions matching TRBD1. The germline V gene encodes CDR1 MNHEY and CDR2 SVGAGI. The CDR3 totals 16 residues. J lost 0 bases, V lost 8 bases, and 6 bases had no gene match. CDR3 loop: CASPGQACSGANVLTF. CDR3 sequence (DNA): TGTGCCAGCCCGGGACAGGCGTGCTCTGGGGCCAACGTCCTGACTTTC.

The chain is built from TRBV20-1 and TRBJ2-7; D uncertain. From germline, CDR1 is DFQATT and CDR2 SNEGSKA (reference sequence). This CDR3 region has 12 residues. V was cut by 4 bases and J by 0 bases, with 7 bases left in between. CDR3 sequence: CSAKPGSYEQYF. The CDR3 DNA follows: TGCAGTGCTAAACCCGGCTCCTACGAGCAGTACTTC.

In this sample, this clonotype turned up many times. The V gene is TRBV5-5, the J gene TRBJ2-1; no definite D call. The length of the CDR3 is 13 residues. Germline lookup yields CDR1 SGHKS and CDR2 YYEKEE (reference sequence). V lost 5 bases, J lost 2 bases, and 8 bases lay in between. The CDR3 DNA follows: TGTGCCAGCAGTAGGACCACCTACAATGAGCAGTTCTTC. This gives the protein CASSRTTYNEQFF.

This chain uses TRBV12-3 or TRBV12-4 with TRBJ1-2, with unresolved D. The germline V and J ends were trimmed by 7 bases and 2 bases, with 8 bases remaining between them. The CDR3 is made up of 12 amino acids. CDR3 sequence reads: CASNADNYGYTF. The CDR3 nucleotides are TGTGCCAGCAACGCAGACAACTATGGCTACACCTTC.

This chain links TRBV13 with TRBJ2-1, with D perhaps TRBD2 (6 bases). The CDR3 spans 15 residues. Germline V gives CDR1 PRHDT, CDR2 FYEKMQ (reference sequence). V lost 5 bases and J 10 bases, leaving 21 bases between the germline ends. Written as DNA, the CDR3 is TGTGCCAGCAGCCCAGAGGGACTGTTGGGAGGCGAGCAGTTCTTC. This codes for CASSPEGLLGGEQFF.

The chain uses TRBV2 and TRBJ1-2; D remains unclear. Germline V gives CDR1 SNHLY, CDR2 FYNNEI. This CDR3 is built from 13 residues. V gave up 4 bases and J gave up 8 bases, with 14 bases separating them. CDR3 sequence (DNA): TGTGCCAGCAGTGTAGAGGAACGTGCGGGCTACACCTTC. The encoded protein is CASSVEERAGYTF.

This chain connects TRBV7-3 to TRBJ1-6; D gene unclear. The CDR3 has 13 amino acids. Germline values: CDR1 SGHTA, CDR2 FQGTGA. V was clipped by 6 bases and J by 5 bases, with 8 bases between them. CDR3 coding DNA: TGTGCCAGCAGTTCGGACCATAATTCACCCCTCCACTTT. Protein sequence: CASSSDHNSPLHF.

Concerning this clonotype: An end of the junction differs from the germline gene, which may be a read error. The chain employs TRBV20-1 and TRBJ1-1; D unclear. The germline CDR1 and CDR2 sequences are DFQATT and SNEGSKA (reference sequence). The CDR3 is 12 residues long. CDR3 loop: CSARELNTEAFF. The CDR3 nucleotides read TGCAGTGCGAGAGAGTTGAACACTGAAGCTTTCTTT.

DNA for the CDR3: TGTGCCAGCAGTACCGGCACGGGGTGGGGTACGCAGTATTTT. It specifies CASSTGTGWGTQYF. The genes are TRBV3-1 and TRBJ2-3; D possibly corresponds to TRBD2 (5 bases). The V gene lost 6 bases and the J gene lost 8 bases, with 18 bases spanning the gap. The germline gives CDR1 LGHDT, CDR2 YNNKEL (reference sequence). The CDR3 contains 14 residues.

The chain has TRBV5-1 and TRBJ2-1; the match to TRBD2 covers 13 bases. This CDR3 has 16 amino acids. J was trimmed by 10 bases and V by 3 bases; bases with no gene match: 10. Germline V gene data show CDR1 as SGHRS and CDR2 as YFSETQ. CDR3: CASSYSGTSGIGEQFF. The CDR3 coding sequence is TGCGCCAGCAGCTACTCCGGGACTAGCGGGATCGGAGAGCAGTTCTTC.

This clonotype showed up just a few times. The chain carries TRBV10-3 and TRBJ2-3, with TRBD2 matching 9 bases. V lost 3 bases, J lost 1 base, and 5 bases stayed unmatched. This CDR3 is 16 amino acids long. Looked up from germline, CDR1 is ENHRY and CDR2 is SYGVKD. CDR3 DNA sequence: TGTGCCATCAGTGACCCGCTAGCGGGGCGCACAGATACGCAGTATTTT. It is translated as CAISDPLAGRTDTQYF.

The chain joins TRBV21-1 to TRBJ1-2. TRBV21-1 is given as a pseudogene. This CDR3 has 19 residues. The chain's CDR3 is CASSKEVLPNSPLLYGYTF. Written as DNA, the CDR3 is TGTGCCAGCAGCAAAGAGGTGTTGCCTAATAGCCCGCTGCTTTATGGCTACACCTTC.

This clonotype was seen only a few times. The chain combines TRBV4-2 with TRBJ2-7, with 7 bases that match TRBD2. V gave up 3 bases and J gave up 0 bases; unmatched junction bases: 5. This CDR3 is built from 15 residues. The germline V gene has CDR1 LGHNA and CDR2 YNFKEQ. This CDR3 is CASSQGGDISYEQYF. Written as DNA, the CDR3 is TGTGCCAGCAGCCAGGGGGGGGATATCTCCTACGAGCAGTACTTC.

V is TRBV28 and J is TRBJ1-2; D is ambiguous. Per germline, CDR1 MDHEN and CDR2 SYDVKM. V was shortened by 5 bases and J by 7 bases, with 17 bases between the two germline ends. The CDR3 length is 14 residues. The CDR3 loop is CASSRTRSSGGYTF. Here the CDR3 DNA reads TGTGCCAGCAGTCGAACACGGTCAAGCGGTGGCTACACCTTC.

This clonotype has ten or more counts. The chain uses TRBV29-1 and TRBJ2-3; no reliable D call. The V and J ends lost 5 bases and 5 bases respectively, with 5 bases between them. The CDR3 has 10 residues. Per the germline V gene, CDR1 is SQVTM and CDR2 is ANQGSEA. CDR3 bases: TGCAGCGTTCACATAGATACGCAGTATTTT. Translation: CSVHIDTQYF.